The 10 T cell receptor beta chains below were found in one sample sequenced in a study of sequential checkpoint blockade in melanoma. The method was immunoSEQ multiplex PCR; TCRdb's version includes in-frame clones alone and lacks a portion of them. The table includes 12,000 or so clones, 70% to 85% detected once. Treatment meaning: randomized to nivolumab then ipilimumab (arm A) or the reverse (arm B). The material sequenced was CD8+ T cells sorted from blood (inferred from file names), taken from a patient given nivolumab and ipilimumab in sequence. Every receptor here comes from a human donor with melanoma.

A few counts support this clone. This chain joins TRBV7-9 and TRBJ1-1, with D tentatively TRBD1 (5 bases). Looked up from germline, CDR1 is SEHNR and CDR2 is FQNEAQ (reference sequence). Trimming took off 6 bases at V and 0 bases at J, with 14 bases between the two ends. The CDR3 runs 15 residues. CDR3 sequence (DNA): TGTGCCAGCAGTTACATACAGGTGATGAACACTGAAGCTTTCTTT. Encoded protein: CASSYIQVMNTEAFF.

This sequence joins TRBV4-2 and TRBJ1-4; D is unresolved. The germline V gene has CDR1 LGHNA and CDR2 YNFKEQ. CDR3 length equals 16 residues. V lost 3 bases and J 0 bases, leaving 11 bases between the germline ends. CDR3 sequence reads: CASSQALGATNEKLFF. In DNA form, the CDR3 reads TGTGCCAGCAGCCAGGCCCTGGGCGCAACTAATGAAAAACTGTTTTTT.

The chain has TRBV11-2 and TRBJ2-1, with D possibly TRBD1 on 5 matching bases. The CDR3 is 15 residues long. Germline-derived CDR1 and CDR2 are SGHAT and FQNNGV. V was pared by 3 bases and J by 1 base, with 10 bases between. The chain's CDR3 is CASSFQGGSYNEQFF. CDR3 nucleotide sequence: TGTGCCAGCAGCTTCCAGGGTGGGTCCTACAATGAGCAGTTCTTC.

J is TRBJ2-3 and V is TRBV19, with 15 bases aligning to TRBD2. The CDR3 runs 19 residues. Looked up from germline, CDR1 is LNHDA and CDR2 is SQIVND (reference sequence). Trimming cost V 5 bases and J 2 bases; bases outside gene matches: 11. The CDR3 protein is CASSSGLAGGRPFTDTQYF. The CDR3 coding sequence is TGTGCCAGTAGTTCGGGACTAGCGGGAGGTCGGCCATTCACAGATACGCAGTATTTT.

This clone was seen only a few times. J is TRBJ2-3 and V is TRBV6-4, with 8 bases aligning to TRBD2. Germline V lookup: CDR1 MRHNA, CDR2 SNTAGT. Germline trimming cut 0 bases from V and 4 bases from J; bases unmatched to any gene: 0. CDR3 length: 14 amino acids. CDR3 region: CASSDSAGADTQYF. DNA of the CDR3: TGTGCCAGCAGTGACTCAGCGGGGGCAGATACGCAGTATTTT.

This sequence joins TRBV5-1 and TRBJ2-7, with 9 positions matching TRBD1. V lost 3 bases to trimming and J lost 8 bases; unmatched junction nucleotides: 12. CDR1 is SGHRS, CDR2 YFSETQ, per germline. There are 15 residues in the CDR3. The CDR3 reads CASSSPGQGLFQQYF. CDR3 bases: TGCGCCAGCAGCTCTCCGGGACAGGGCCTTTTCCAGCAGTACTTC.

The CDR3 DNA reads TGTGCCAGCAGTTCGGTGTCTAATGAAAAACTGTTTTTT. Translation gives CASSSVSNEKLFF. The chain is built from TRBV6-5 and TRBJ1-4; D gene ambiguous. The CDR3 length is 13 residues. Germline V gene sequence: CDR1 MNHEY, CDR2 SVGAGI. Trimming stripped 4 bases from V and 3 bases from J, with 6 bases between.

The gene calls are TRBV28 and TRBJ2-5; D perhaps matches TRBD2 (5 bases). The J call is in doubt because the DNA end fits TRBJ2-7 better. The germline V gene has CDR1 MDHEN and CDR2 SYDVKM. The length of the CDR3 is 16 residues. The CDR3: CASSFPPAGEPYEQYF. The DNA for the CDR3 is TGTGCCAGCAGTTTCCCCCCGGCGGGTGAACCCTACGAGCAGTACTTC.

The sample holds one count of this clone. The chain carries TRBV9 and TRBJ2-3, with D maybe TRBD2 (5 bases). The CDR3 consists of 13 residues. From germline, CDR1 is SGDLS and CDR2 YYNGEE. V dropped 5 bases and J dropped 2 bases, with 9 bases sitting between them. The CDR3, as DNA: TGTGCCAGCAGGGACTTTATCACAGATACGCAGTATTTT. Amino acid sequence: CASRDFITDTQYF.

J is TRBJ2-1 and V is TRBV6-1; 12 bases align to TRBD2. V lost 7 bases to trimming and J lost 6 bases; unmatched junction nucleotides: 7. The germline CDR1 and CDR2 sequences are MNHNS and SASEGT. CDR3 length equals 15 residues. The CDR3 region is CASTPLAGGPNEQFF. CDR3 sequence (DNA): TGTGCCAGCACCCCTCTAGCGGGGGGGCCCAATGAGCAGTTCTTC.